Given below is one T cell receptor beta chain in context. As yet, its antigen is unknown. This sample is part of a study of regulatory T cells in long-lasting Graves disease. Library construction for TCR beta used iRepertoire HTBI primers and Arm-PCR of CDR3 regions. TCRdb itself ran the multiplex PCR reads through MiXCR, one entry per CDR3 protein. Among under 300,000 distinct CDR3 sequences listed, roughly 21% were seen once. Study results and caveats: There were preferences for TRBV28, TRBJ1-2 and TRBJ2-5 in persistent disease.

The sample's time point: newly diagnosed GD, antithyroid drugs for less than 3 months. The TCR library was prepared using RNA isolated from PBMCs. Trimming removed 8 bases at V and 1 base at J, with 11 bases between. The germline CDR1 and CDR2 sequences are SEHNR and FQNEAQ (reference sequence). The CDR3 loop spans 13 amino acids. V and J are TRBV7-9 and TRBJ1-1; D uncertain. The TCR originated in a female donor with Graves disease. The sequencing here drew on peripheral blood mononuclear cells (PBMCs), taken at new diagnosis, from a patient treated with antithyroid drugs. The CDR3 protein is CASGDWANTEAFF. The CDR3 DNA reads as TGTGCCAGCGGCGATTGGGCGAACACTGAAGCTTTCTTT.